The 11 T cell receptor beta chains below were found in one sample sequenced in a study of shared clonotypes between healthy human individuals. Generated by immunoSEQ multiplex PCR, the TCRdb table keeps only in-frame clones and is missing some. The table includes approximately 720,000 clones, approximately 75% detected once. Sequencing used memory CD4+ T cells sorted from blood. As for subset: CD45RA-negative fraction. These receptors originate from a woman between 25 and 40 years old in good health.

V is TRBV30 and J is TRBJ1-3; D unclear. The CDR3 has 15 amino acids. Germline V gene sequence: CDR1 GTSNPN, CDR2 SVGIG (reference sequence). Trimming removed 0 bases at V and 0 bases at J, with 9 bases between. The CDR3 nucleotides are TGTGCCTGGAGTGTACCCAGCAGCTCTGGAAACACCATATATTTT. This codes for CAWSVPSSSGNTIYF.

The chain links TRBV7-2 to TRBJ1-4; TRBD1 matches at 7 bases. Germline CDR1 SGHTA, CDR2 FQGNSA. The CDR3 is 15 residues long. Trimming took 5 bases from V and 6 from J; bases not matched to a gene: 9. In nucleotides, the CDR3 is TGTGCCAGCAGCACGCGACAGGGTTTGGATGAAAAACTGTTTTTT. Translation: CASSTRQGLDEKLFF.

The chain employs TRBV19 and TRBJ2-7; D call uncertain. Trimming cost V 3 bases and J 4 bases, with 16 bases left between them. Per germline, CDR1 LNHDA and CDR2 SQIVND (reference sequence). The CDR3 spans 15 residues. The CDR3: CASSMIPFEVYEQYF. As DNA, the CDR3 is TGTGCCAGTAGTATGATCCCGTTTGAAGTTTACGAGCAGTACTTC.

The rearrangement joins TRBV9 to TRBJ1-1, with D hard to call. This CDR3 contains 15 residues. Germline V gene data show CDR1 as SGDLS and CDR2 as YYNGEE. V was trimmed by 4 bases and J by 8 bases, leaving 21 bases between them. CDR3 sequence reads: CASSPARGVGSEAFF. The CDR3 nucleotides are TGTGCCAGCAGCCCAGCGCGCGGGGTTGGATCCGAAGCTTTCTTT.

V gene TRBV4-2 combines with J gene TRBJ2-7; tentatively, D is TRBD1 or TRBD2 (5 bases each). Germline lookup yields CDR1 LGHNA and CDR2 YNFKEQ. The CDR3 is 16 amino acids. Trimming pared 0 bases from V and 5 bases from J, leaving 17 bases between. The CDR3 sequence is CASSQDRGPAIDEQYF. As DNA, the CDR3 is TGTGCCAGCAGCCAAGATAGGGGACCGGCCATCGACGAGCAGTACTTC.

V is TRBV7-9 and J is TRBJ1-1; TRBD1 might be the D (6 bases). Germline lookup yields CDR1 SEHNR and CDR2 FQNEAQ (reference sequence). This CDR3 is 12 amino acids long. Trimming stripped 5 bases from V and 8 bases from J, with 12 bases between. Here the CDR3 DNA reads TGTGCCAGCAGCCTAAGACAGGCAGAAGCTTTCTTT. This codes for CASSLRQAEAFF. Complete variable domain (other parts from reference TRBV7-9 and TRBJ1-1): DTGVSQNPRHKITKRGQNVTFRCDPISEHNRLYWYRQTLGQGPEFLTYFQNEAQLEKSRLLSDRFSAERPKGSFSTLEIQRTEQGDSAMYLCASSLRQAEAFFGQGTRLTVV.

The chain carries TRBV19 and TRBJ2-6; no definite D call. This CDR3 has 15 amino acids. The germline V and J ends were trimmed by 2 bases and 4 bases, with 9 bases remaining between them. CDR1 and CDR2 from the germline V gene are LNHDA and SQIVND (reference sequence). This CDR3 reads CASSILSTGANVLTF. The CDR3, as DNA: TGTGCCAGTAGTATACTCAGTACAGGGGCCAACGTCCTGACTTTC.

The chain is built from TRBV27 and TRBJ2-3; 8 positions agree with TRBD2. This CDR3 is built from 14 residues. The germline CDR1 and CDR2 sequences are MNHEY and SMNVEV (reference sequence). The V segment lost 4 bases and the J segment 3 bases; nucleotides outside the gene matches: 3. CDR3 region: CASSSSGRTDTQYF. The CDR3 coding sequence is TGTGCCAGCAGTTCGAGCGGGAGAACAGATACGCAGTATTTT.

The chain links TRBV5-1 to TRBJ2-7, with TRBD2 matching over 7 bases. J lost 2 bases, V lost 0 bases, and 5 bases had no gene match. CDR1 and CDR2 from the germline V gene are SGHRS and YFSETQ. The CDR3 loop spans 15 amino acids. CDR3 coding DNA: TGCGCCAGCAGCTTGGTCCTAGCGGCAACCTACGAGCAGTACTTC. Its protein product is CASSLVLAATYEQYF.

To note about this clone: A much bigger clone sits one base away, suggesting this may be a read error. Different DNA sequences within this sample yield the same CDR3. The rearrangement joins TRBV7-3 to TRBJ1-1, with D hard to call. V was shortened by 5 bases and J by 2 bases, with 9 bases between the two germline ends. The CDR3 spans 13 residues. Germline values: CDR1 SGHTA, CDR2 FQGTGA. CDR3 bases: TGTGCCAGCAGCCCCTACCTAAACACTGAAGCTTTCTTT. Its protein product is CASSPYLNTEAFF.

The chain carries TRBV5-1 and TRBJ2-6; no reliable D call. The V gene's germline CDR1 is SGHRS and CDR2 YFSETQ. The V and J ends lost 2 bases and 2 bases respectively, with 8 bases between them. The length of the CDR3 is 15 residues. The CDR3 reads CASSFWAPGANVLTF. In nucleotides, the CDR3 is TGCGCCAGCAGCTTTTGGGCGCCTGGGGCCAACGTCCTGACTTTC.